Sequencing of this T cell receptor beta chain was carried out in a study of T cells in Graves' hyperthyroidism and ophthalmopathy. Amplified TCR beta CDR3 regions derived from RNA transcripts. The HTBI primer set was used in a first-round RT-PCR of the TCR CDR3. TCRdb itself ran the multiplex PCR reads through MiXCR, one entry per CDR3 protein. The sample has a few hundred thousand distinct CDR3 sequences; approximately 17% are singletons. The CDR3 runs 12 residues. Deletions cut 3 bases from V and 1 base from J, with 6 bases between. Germline CDR1 SQVTM, CDR2 ANQGSEA. V is TRBV29-1 and J is TRBJ1-1; D not certain. This TCR derives from a woman aged 18-29 years with Graves' ophthalmopathy. Material: blood. As DNA, the CDR3 is TGCAGCGTTGATGCGGGGAACACTGAAGCTTTCTTT. Translated: CSVDAGNTEAFF.